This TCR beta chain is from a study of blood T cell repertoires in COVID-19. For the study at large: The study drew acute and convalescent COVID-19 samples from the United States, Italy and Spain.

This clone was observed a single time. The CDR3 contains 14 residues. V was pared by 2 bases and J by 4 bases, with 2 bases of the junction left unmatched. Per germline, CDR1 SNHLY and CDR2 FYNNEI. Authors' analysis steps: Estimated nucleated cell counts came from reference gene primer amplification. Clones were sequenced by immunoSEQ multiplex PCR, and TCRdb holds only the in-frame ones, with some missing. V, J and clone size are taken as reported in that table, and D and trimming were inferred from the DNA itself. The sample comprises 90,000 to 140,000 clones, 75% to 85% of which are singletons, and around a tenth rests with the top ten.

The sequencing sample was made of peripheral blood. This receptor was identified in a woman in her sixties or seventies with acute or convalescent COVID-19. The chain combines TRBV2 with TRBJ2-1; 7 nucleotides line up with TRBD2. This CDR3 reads CASSELGGYNEQFF. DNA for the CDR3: TGTGCCAGCAGTGAATTGGGGGGGTACAATGAGCAGTTCTTC.